The entry below gives a single T cell receptor (beta chain) sequence along with its context. The sample comes from a study of blood T cell repertoires in COVID-19. Study context: Acute and convalescent COVID-19 specimens originated in the United States, Italy and Spain. PBMCs, B-cell-depleted T cells, or T cells were the source of the cDNA or gDNA that made up the material.

The CDR3 has 19 amino acids. The germline V gene has CDR1 SGHDN and CDR2 FVKESK. The V end lost 0 bases, the J end lost 2 bases, and 20 bases lay between the germline ends. In the original processing: Researchers report that nucleated cell counts were estimated from reference gene primer amplification. The method was immunoSEQ multiplex PCR; TCRdb's version includes in-frame clones alone and lacks a portion of them. V and J calls and clone size follow that table, whereas D and trimming were derived from the DNA. There are around 300,000 clones in the sample; just over 85% occur only once, and less than 3% lies in the top ten.

The sequence was obtained from a woman aged 25 to 45 with active or convalescent COVID-19. The sequenced material came from peripheral blood. J is TRBJ2-1 and V is TRBV14; tentative D call: TRBD1 (7 bases). The CDR3 bases are TGTGCCAGCAGCCAAGATCCGCAGGGGGGTAGTAGTGCCTACAATGAGCAGTTCTTC. Translating gives CASSQDPQGGSSAYNEQFF.